These 3 T cell receptor beta chains share one sample of origin, sequenced in a study of cytomegalovirus exposure and HLA in healthy donors. PCR employed 60 Vbeta and 13 Jbeta primers. Method: immunoSEQ multiplex PCR; TCRdb's copy keeps in-frame clones and lacks some. The sample lists approximately 170,000 clones; about 76% were seen once. What was sequenced was PBMCs. Receptors were obtained from a woman in her thirties or forties in good health and CMV-seropositive.

This clone has only a few counts. This chain joins TRBV10-3 and TRBJ1-5; 8 positions agree with TRBD1. Trimming at V came to 8 bases and at J to 2 bases, leaving 8 bases not matched to a gene. The CDR3 sequence is 15 residues long. Germline CDR1 and CDR2: ENHRY and SYGVKD. The CDR3 DNA reads TGTGCCATCTCTAAGGACAGGGCTGGCAATCAGCCCCAGCATTTT. This sequence encodes CAISKDRAGNQPQHF.

For this clone: The identical CDR3 is also encoded by other nucleotide sequences in the sample. The chain's CDR3 is CASSLGQGDTEAFF. The CDR3 nucleotides are TGTGCCAGCAGCTTAGGACAGGGGGACACTGAAGCTTTCTTT. The V call is TRBV7-9, the J call TRBJ1-1, with TRBD1 matching 9 bases. V was pared by 1 base and J by 3 bases, with 0 bases of the junction left unmatched. This CDR3 region has 14 residues. CDR1 is SEHNR and CDR2 is FQNEAQ in the germline V gene (reference sequence).

The table lists this clone with a count of one. The CDR3 spells CASSLLRDSYYEQYF. The CDR3 nucleotides read TGTGCCAGCAGCTTGCTCCGGGACTCCTACTACGAGCAGTACTTC. This chain links TRBV5-4 with TRBJ2-7; perhaps TRBD2 as D (6 bases). V was cut by 1 base and J by 3 bases, with 14 bases left in between. This CDR3 has 15 amino acids. From germline, CDR1 is SGHNT and CDR2 YYREEE (reference sequence).